The source of this TCR beta chain is a study of blood T cell repertoires in COVID-19. The wider study: Samples taken during acute and convalescent COVID-19 were collected in the United States, Italy and Spain.

The table lists this clone with a count of one. Other DNA sequences of this sample code for an identical CDR3. Some clones are missing from TCRdb's copy, which holds only in-frame ones; the method was immunoSEQ multiplex PCR. The sample consists of approximately 200,000 clones, more than 75% of them appearing once. Germline V gene data show CDR1 as SGHRS and CDR2 as YFSETQ. The CDR3 contains 15 residues. The V gene lost 0 bases and the J gene lost 0 bases, with 10 bases spanning the gap. This TCR came from a man between 60 and 75 years old who had recovered from COVID-19. The chain carries TRBV5-1 and TRBJ2-7; TRBD2 is a possible D gene (6 bases). Sequenced input: peripheral blood. This CDR3 reads CASSLVASDSYEQYF. In nucleotides, the CDR3 is TGCGCCAGCAGCTTGGTGGCTAGCGACTCCTACGAGCAGTACTTC.